The 24 T cell receptor beta chains given below trace back to one sample, sequenced in a study of cytomegalovirus exposure and HLA in healthy donors. A multiplex PCR was run with 60 Vbeta primers and 13 Jbeta primers. Some clones are missing from TCRdb's copy, which holds only in-frame ones; the method was immunoSEQ multiplex PCR. The sample contains about 160,000 clones, roughly 65% of which appear only once. The sequenced sample was PBMCs. Receptors were obtained from a woman between 18 and 29 years old in good health and CMV-seropositive.

V gene TRBV27 combines with J gene TRBJ1-2; 7 bases fit TRBD1. V lost 6 bases, J lost 3 bases, and 4 bases stayed unmatched. The CDR3 length is 13 residues. Germline CDR1 is MNHEY and CDR2 is SMNVEV (reference sequence). Here the CDR3 DNA reads TGTGCCAGCAGCCTAGGGACAGACTATGGCTACACCTTC. This sequence encodes CASSLGTDYGYTF.

This clone has more than one count but fewer than ten. The chain combines TRBV30 with TRBJ1-5; D not resolved. Deletions cut 2 bases from V and 2 bases from J, with 7 bases between. CDR3 length equals 13 residues. Per germline, CDR1 GTSNPN and CDR2 SVGIG (reference sequence). Written as DNA, the CDR3 is TGTGCCTGGAGTACGAGAGGCAATCAGCCCCAGCATTTT. Amino acids: CAWSTRGNQPQHF.

The chain joins TRBV30 to TRBJ2-2; the D is unclear. Germline V lookup: CDR1 GTSNPN, CDR2 SVGIG (reference sequence). Trimming took off 4 bases at V and 5 bases at J, with 11 bases between the two ends. The CDR3 has 13 amino acids. The CDR3 reads CAWNLRATGELFF. The CDR3 region has the DNA TGTGCCTGGAATTTGAGAGCGACCGGGGAGCTGTTTTTT.

The rearrangement joins TRBV7-9 to TRBJ1-5, with D unresolved. V lost 1 base, J lost 5 bases, and 15 bases lay in between. Per the germline V gene, CDR1 is SEHNR and CDR2 is FQNEAQ (reference sequence). The CDR3 loop spans 16 amino acids. The CDR3 DNA reads as TGTGCCAGCAGCTTAGTTGGTTCGCAGATTGATCAGCCCCAGCATTTT. Protein product: CASSLVGSQIDQPQHF.

This chain connects TRBV7-2 to TRBJ2-6; perhaps TRBD1 as D (5 bases). Germline CDR1 and CDR2: SGHTA and FQGNSA. The CDR3 totals 15 residues. V lost 5 bases and J lost 4, with 12 bases in between. The CDR3, as DNA: TGTGCCAGCAGCGGTCAGGGTGGGGGGGCCAACGTCCTGACTTTC. Translating gives CASSGQGGGANVLTF.

The chain uses TRBV30 and TRBJ2-5; TRBD1 matches at 7 bases. From germline, CDR1 is GTSNPN and CDR2 SVGIG (reference sequence). V gave up 2 bases and J gave up 2 bases; unmatched junction bases: 8. The CDR3 extends over 15 amino acids. CDR3 in amino acids: CAWSTGTDPQETQYF. The CDR3 coding sequence is TGTGCCTGGAGTACGGGGACAGACCCACAAGAGACCCAGTACTTC.

The chain links TRBV9 to TRBJ2-7, with TRBD2 matching over 9 bases. Germline V gene sequence: CDR1 SGDLS, CDR2 YYNGEE. The CDR3 has 13 amino acids. V was clipped by 4 bases and J by 3 bases; unmatched bases: 2. CDR3 nucleotide sequence: TGTGCCAGCAGCACGACTAGCGGCTACGAGCAGTACTTC. It is translated as CASSTTSGYEQYF.

The V call is TRBV7-2, the J call TRBJ1-2; a possible D gene is TRBD1 (5 bases). Trimming left V 1 base short and J 4 bases short, with 13 bases between. The CDR3 is made up of 15 amino acids. CDR1 and CDR2 (germline): SGHTA, FQGNSA. CDR3 residues: CASSLEGVLGYGYTF. The CDR3 DNA sequence: TGTGCCAGCAGCTTAGAAGGGGTATTAGGCTATGGCTACACCTTC.

This clone showed up just a few times. V and J are TRBV5-1 and TRBJ2-5; weak D call: TRBD2 (5 bases). The CDR3 is made up of 13 amino acids. V lost 5 bases and J 0 bases, leaving 8 bases between the germline ends. Germline values: CDR1 SGHRS, CDR2 YFSETQ. The CDR3 reads CASRPGYQETQYF. In nucleotides, the CDR3 is TGCGCCAGCAGGCCGGGGTACCAAGAGACCCAGTACTTC. Full variable domain (remainder filled in from reference TRBV5-1 and TRBJ2-5): KAGVTQTPRYLIKTRGQQVTLSCSPISGHRSVSWYQQTPGQGLQFLFEYFSETQRNKGNFPGRFSGRQFSNSRSEMNVSTLELGDSALYLCASRPGYQETQYFGPGTRLLVL.

The genes are TRBV6-1 and TRBJ1-2, with TRBD1 as a possible D gene (5 bases). CDR1 is MNHNS and CDR2 is SASEGT in the germline V gene. The length of the CDR3 is 18 residues. V lost 0 bases, J lost 3 bases, and 20 bases lay in between. The CDR3 DNA sequence: TGTGCCAGCAGTGAAGCTTTGGGTGTACAGGATTCGGACTATGGCTACACCTTC. Protein sequence: CASSEALGVQDSDYGYTF.

The CDR3 spells CASSYNYEQYF. The CDR3 DNA reads TGTGCCAGCAGTTACAACTACGAGCAGTACTTC. The chain combines TRBV6-6 with TRBJ2-5, with D unclear. The DNA end favors TRBJ2-7, so the J call may be wrong. The CDR3 spans 11 residues. From germline, CDR1 is MNHNY and CDR2 SVGAGI (reference sequence).

V usage is TRBV28 and J usage is TRBJ2-7; 7 positions match TRBD1. Germline loops: CDR1 MDHEN, CDR2 SYDVKM. CDR3 length: 16 residues. J was trimmed by 0 bases and V by 3 bases; bases with no gene match: 8. CDR3 sequence: CASSLIGGQASYEQYF. Written as DNA, the CDR3 is TGTGCCAGCAGTTTGATAGGGGGCCAAGCCTCCTACGAGCAGTACTTC.

V is TRBV7-9 and J is TRBJ2-5, with TRBD2 matching over 8 bases. The length of the CDR3 is 13 residues. From germline, CDR1 is SEHNR and CDR2 FQNEAQ (reference sequence). With 5 bases clipped from V and 4 bases from J, the junction kept 3 bases outside the gene matches. The CDR3 loop is CASSDLAGETQYF. CDR3 DNA sequence: TGTGCCAGCAGCGATCTAGCGGGAGAGACCCAGTACTTC.

The chain is built from TRBV4-1 and TRBJ2-5, with 9 bases that match TRBD2. V lost 3 bases, J lost 5 bases, and 10 bases stayed unmatched. This CDR3 has 16 residues. Per the germline V gene, CDR1 is MGHRA and CDR2 is YSYEKL. The CDR3 reads CASSQGSGRAQETQYF. CDR3 sequence (DNA): TGCGCCAGCAGCCAGGGTAGCGGGAGAGCCCAGGAGACCCAGTACTTC.

This clone was observed a single time. V and J are TRBV7-9 and TRBJ1-1; no definite D call. The germline CDR1 and CDR2 sequences are SEHNR and FQNEAQ (reference sequence). Trimming removed 3 bases from V and 2 bases from J, with 7 bases in between. The CDR3 is 13 residues long. For the CDR3, the DNA is TGTGCCAGCAGCTTTTCAGGAAACACTGAAGCTTTCTTT. As protein: CASSFSGNTEAFF.

The rearrangement links TRBV7-8 to TRBJ2-7, with TRBD1 matching 7 bases. CDR1 is SGHVS and CDR2 is FQNEAQ in the germline V gene. J gave up 5 bases and V 4 bases, and 11 bases lay outside the gene matches. The CDR3 consists of 15 residues. This CDR3 reads CASSSSGGGLHEQYF. CDR3 bases: TGTGCCAGCAGCTCCTCAGGGGGTGGGCTACACGAGCAGTACTTC.

This chain links TRBV7-9 with TRBJ1-6; TRBD1 is a possible D gene (5 bases). CDR3 length: 18 residues. Trimming cost V 3 bases and J 0 bases, with 15 bases left between them. The germline V gene has CDR1 SEHNR and CDR2 FQNEAQ (reference sequence). The CDR3 protein is CASSFGTVRSSYNSPLHF. The CDR3 bases are TGTGCCAGCAGCTTCGGGACTGTAAGAAGCTCCTATAATTCACCCCTCCACTTT.

This chain connects TRBV19 to TRBJ2-7, with D uncertain. The CDR3 spans 15 residues. In germline, CDR1 is LNHDA, CDR2 SQIVND (reference sequence). The V and J ends lost 1 base and 0 bases respectively, with 10 bases between them. The CDR3: CASSIAGLSSYEQYF. CDR3 bases: TGTGCCAGTAGTATAGCGGGTCTCAGCTCCTACGAGCAGTACTTC.

The chain couples TRBV15 to TRBJ1-5; D is unclear. V dropped 4 bases and J dropped 0 bases, with 10 bases sitting between them. The CDR3 consists of 15 residues. The V gene's germline CDR1 is LNHNV and CDR2 YYDKDF (reference sequence). CDR3 nucleotide sequence: TGTGCCACCAGCATCAACATTGATAGCAATCAGCCCCAGCATTTT. Translating it yields CATSINIDSNQPQHF.

The rearrangement joins TRBV6-1 to TRBJ1-2; D remains unclear. CDR1 is MNHNS, CDR2 SASEGT, per germline. Trimming shortened V by 7 bases and J by 3 bases, and 12 bases separated the two germline ends. The CDR3 extends over 13 amino acids. CDR3: CASNSGADYGYTF. The CDR3 DNA reads TGTGCCAGCAACTCGGGAGCGGACTATGGCTACACCTTC.

This chain joins TRBV7-8 and TRBJ1-2; TRBD1 aligns across 10 bases. The V gene's germline CDR1 is SGHVS and CDR2 FQNEAQ. The length of the CDR3 is 17 residues. V gave up 5 bases and J gave up 8 bases; unmatched junction bases: 17. The chain's CDR3 is CASSVILPGQGRSGYTF. CDR3 coding DNA: TGTGCCAGCAGCGTTATCCTCCCGGGACAGGGGCGCTCCGGCTACACCTTC.

The CDR3 DNA is TGCAGCGTTGAAGTGACTAGCACGGGGGTAGGAGAGACCCAGTACTTC. Protein product: CSVEVTSTGVGETQYF. This chain links TRBV29-1 with TRBJ2-5; 7 bases match TRBD2. The V segment lost 1 base and the J segment 4 bases; nucleotides outside the gene matches: 12. The CDR3 is 16 residues long. The V gene's germline CDR1 is SQVTM and CDR2 ANQGSEA.

The gene calls are TRBV12-5 and TRBJ2-1; D is possibly TRBD1 (6 bases). The CDR3 consists of 21 residues. Trimming pared 1 base from V and 0 bases from J, leaving 25 bases between. In germline, CDR1 is LGHNT, CDR2 FRNRAP. CDR3: CASGLAPKGEWWMSSYNEQFF. CDR3 nucleotides: TGTGCTAGTGGTTTGGCCCCTAAGGGGGAATGGTGGATGAGCTCCTACAATGAGCAGTTCTTC.

About this clone itself: One end of the junction is discordant with germline, which a read error may explain. Distinct nucleotide sequences in the sample also encode this CDR3. This chain connects TRBV7-9 to TRBJ2-7; possible D gene TRBD2, 5 bases. Germline CDR1 reads SEHNR; CDR2 reads FQNEAQ (reference sequence). The CDR3 totals 12 residues. Here the CDR3 reads CASSLDYHEQYF. The CDR3, as DNA: TGCGCCAGCAGCTTAGACTACCACGAGCAGTACTTC.